This T cell receptor (beta chain) was captured by sequencing in a study of cytomegalovirus exposure and HLA in healthy donors. The study, taken as a whole, reports: Follow-up analysis seemed to connect common viral pathogens with several of the most significant clusters identified. Accounts indicate the classifier identified cytomegalovirus status with strong specificity and sensitivity.

Though nominally healthy at sampling, donors likely had unrecorded immune exposures. This CDR3 is 17 amino acids long. Germline assignment: CDR1 SGHRS and CDR2 YFSETQ. The V segment lost 0 bases and the J segment 5 bases; nucleotides outside the gene matches: 9. In the PCR, 60 Vbeta and 13 Jbeta primers were used. TCRdb's copy holds only in-frame clones and misses some; the assay was immunoSEQ multiplex PCR. The data contain roughly 100,000 clones, 74% of them seen just once; the ten biggest clones take up roughly 2.6%. Note on this clone: The target antigen is unknown.

The sequence derives from a man aged 45-60 years in good health and CMV-seropositive. The sample was PBMCs. The chain couples TRBV5-1 to TRBJ2-2, with 8 nucleotides matching TRBD1. The chain's CDR3 is CASSLGSGQGGTGELFF. CDR3 sequence (DNA): TGCGCCAGCAGCTTGGGGTCAGGACAGGGAGGAACCGGGGAGCTGTTTTTT.